At least ten counts were recorded for the clone carrying this T cell receptor (beta chain). Antigen specificity is unknown. This sample stems from a study of T-cell reconstitution after alpha-beta-depleted transplantation in children. Library preparation (for TCRbeta) was performed with unique molecular identifiers. TCRdb reanalysed the PCR reads using MiXCR and keeps one entry per CDR3 protein. The sample includes fewer than 750,000 distinct CDR3 sequences, 23% of them seen just once. Per germline, CDR1 DFQATT and CDR2 SNEGSKA (reference sequence). The CDR3 is made up of 12 amino acids. The V segment lost 6 bases and the J segment 8 bases; nucleotides outside the gene matches: 9. Overall study findings and caveats: Among T cells one year after transplant, newly produced cells accounted for most counts and diversity.

The sequenced sample was PBMCs, mostly from graft donor cells, obtained 360 days after TCRalphabeta/CD19-depleted stem cell transplant. This sequence was found in a boy less than two years old who had a stem cell transplant for acute myeloid leukemia, so the T cells may come from the graft donor. The chain uses TRBV20-1 and TRBJ1-2, with 7 positions matching TRBD1. The CDR3 spells CSAGDSFEGYTF. The CDR3 DNA sequence: TGCAGTGCGGGGGACAGTTTTGAAGGCTACACCTTC.